This T cell receptor (beta chain) was profiled in a study of T cell repertoires in cytomegalovirus infection. TCRdb ran MiXCR on the reads and lists one entry per CDR3 protein. The table has 900,000 to 950,000 distinct CDR3 sequences, 31% seen once; the top ten hold about an eighth. The germline gives CDR1 DFQATT, CDR2 SNEGSKA (reference sequence). The V end was cut by 7 bases, the J end by 9 bases, with 7 bases between. The CDR3 sequence is 10 residues long. Worth noting for this clonotype: Its antigen is currently unknown.

This TCR came from a human donor in good health (CMV status not recorded). Some clones in this sample may be carry-over from other donors' samples. The specimen comprised cultured CD8+ T cells from PBMCs, sampled from culture after CMV antigen stimulation. This chain uses TRBV20-1 with TRBJ1-6; the D is unclear. CDR3 sequence reads: CSDTSSPLHF. The CDR3 bases are TGCAGTGATACCAGTTCACCCCTCCACTTT.